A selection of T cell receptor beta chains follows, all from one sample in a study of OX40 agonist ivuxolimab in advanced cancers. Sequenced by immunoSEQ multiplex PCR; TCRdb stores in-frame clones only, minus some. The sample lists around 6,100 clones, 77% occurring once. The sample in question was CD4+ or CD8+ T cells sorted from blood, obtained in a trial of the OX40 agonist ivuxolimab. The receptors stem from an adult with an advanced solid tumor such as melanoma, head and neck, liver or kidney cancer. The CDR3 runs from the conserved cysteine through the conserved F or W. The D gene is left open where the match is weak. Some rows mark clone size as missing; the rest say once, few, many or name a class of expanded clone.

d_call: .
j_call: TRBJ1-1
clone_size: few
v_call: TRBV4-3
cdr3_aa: CASSQGEGGTEAFF
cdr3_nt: TGCGCCAGCAGCCAAGGGGAGGGGGGTACTGAAGCTTTCTTT

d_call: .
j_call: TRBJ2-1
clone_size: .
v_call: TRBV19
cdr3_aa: CASSMGQGSPNEQFF
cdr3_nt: TGTGCCAGTAGTATGGGACAAGGTTCCCCCAATGAGCAGTTCTTC

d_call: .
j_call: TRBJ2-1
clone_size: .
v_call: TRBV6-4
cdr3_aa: CASSDGSSSYNEQFF
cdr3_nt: TGTGCCAGCAGTGACGGATCGTCGTCCTACAATGAGCAGTTCTTC

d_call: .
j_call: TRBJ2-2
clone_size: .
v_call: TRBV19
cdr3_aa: CASSISYPTDLVRLFF
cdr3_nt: TGTGCCAGTAGTATAAGTTATCCGACGGACCTGGTTAGGCTGTTTTTT

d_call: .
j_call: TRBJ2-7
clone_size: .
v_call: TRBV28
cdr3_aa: CASSFGEPGYEQYF
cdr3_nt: TGTGCCAGCAGTTTCGGGGAACCGGGCTACGAGCAGTACTTC

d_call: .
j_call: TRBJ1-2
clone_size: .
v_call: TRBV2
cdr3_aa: CASRSAGTDGYTF
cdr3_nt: TGTGCCAGCAGAAGCGCCGGGACGGATGGCTACACCTTC

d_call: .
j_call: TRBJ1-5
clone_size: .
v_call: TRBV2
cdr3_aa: CASVYSADQPQHF
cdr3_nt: TGTGCCAGCGTTTACAGTGCGGATCAGCCCCAGCATTTT

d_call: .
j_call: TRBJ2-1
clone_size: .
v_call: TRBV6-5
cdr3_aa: CASSPDSYNEQFF
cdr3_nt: TGTGCCAGCAGCCCTGACTCCTACAATGAGCAGTTCTTC

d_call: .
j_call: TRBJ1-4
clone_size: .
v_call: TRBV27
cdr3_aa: CASSSDPGEKLFF
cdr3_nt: TGTGCCAGCAGTTCGGACCCCGGGGAAAAACTGTTTTTT

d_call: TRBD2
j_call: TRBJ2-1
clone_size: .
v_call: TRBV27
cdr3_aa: CASSLSGPHLAGGYGEQFF
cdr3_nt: TGTGCCAGCAGTTTATCGGGCCCCCATCTAGCGGGGGGCTATGGTGAGCAGTTCTTC

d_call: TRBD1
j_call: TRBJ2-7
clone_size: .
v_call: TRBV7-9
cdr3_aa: CASSDRGQGVYEQYF
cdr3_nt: TGTGCCAGCAGCGACAGGGGACAGGGGGTCTACGAGCAGTACTTC

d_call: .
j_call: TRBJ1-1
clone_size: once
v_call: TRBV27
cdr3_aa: CASSLRSVTEAFF
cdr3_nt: TGTGCCAGCAGTTTACGCAGCGTGACTGAAGCTTTCTTT

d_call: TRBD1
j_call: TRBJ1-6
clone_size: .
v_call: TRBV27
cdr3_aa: CASRTGQGARSPLHF
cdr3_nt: TGTGCCAGCAGAACCGGACAGGGGGCTAGGTCACCCCTCCACTTT

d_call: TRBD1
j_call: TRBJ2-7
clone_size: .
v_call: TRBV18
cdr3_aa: CASSPIDRVSYEQYF
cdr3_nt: TGTGCCAGCTCACCAATCGACAGGGTCTCCTACGAGCAGTACTTC

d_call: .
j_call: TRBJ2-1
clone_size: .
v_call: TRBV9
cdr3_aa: CASSPMPDYGEQFF
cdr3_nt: TGTGCCAGCAGCCCTATGCCGGACTATGGTGAGCAGTTCTTC

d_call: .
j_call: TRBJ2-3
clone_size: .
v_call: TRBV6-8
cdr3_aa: CASGVEGHTDTQYF
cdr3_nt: TGTGCCAGCGGCGTGGAGGGCCACACAGATACGCAGTATTTT